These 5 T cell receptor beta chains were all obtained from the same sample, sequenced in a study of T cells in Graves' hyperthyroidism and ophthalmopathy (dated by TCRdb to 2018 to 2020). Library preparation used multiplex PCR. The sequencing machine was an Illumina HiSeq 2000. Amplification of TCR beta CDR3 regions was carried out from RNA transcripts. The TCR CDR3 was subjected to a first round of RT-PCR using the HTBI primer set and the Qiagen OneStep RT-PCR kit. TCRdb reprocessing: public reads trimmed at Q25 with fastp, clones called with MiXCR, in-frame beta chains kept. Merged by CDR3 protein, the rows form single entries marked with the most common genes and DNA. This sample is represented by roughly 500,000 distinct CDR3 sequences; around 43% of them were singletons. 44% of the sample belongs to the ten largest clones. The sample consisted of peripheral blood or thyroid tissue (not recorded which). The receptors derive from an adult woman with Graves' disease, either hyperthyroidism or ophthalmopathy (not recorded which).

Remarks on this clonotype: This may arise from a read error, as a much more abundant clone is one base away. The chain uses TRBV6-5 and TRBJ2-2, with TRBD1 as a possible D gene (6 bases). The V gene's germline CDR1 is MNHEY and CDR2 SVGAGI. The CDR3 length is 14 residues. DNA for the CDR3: TGTGCCATCAGTTACCAATTCCGGACAGAGGAGCTGTTTTTT. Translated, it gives CAISYQFRTEELFF.

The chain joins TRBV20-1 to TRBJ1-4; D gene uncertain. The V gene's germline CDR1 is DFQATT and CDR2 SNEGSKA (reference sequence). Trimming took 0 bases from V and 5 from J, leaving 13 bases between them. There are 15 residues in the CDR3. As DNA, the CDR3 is TGCAGTGCTAGAGAGACTAGCGGGAGAAATGAAAAACTGTTTTTT. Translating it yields CSARETSGRNEKLFF.

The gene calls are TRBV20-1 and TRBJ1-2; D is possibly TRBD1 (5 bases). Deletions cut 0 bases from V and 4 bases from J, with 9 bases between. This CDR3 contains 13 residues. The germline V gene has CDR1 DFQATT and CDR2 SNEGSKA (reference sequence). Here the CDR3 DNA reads TGCAGTGCTAGAGATGAAGGGACCTATGGCTACACCTTC. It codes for CSARDEGTYGYTF.

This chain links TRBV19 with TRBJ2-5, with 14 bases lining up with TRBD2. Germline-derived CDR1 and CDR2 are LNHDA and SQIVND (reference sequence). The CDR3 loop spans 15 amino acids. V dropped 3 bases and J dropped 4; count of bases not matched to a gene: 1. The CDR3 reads CASSIGLAGGETQYF. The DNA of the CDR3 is TGTGCCAGTAGTATTGGACTAGCGGGAGGAGAGACCCAGTACTTC.

CDR3 in DNA: TGTGCCAGCAGTCAGCCCAGACTGAGCTCCCTCCACTTT. Protein sequence: CASSQPRLSSLHF. The chain recombines TRBV6-5 with TRBJ1-6; the D is unclear. This CDR3 contains 13 residues. Germline lookup yields CDR1 MNHEY and CDR2 SVGAGI. V was cut by 5 bases and J by 14 bases, with 16 bases left in between.